This T cell receptor (beta chain) was identified during a study of T cells in Graves' hyperthyroidism and ophthalmopathy. Study context: Prior to any treatment, at the point of initial diagnosis, peripheral blood was collected.

TCR beta CDR3 region amplification was performed from RNA transcripts. Researchers ran a first-round RT-PCR on the TCR CDR3 using the HTBI primer set. From the multiplex PCR reads, TCRdb called clonotypes with MiXCR, one entry per CDR3 protein. The sample lists hundreds of thousands of distinct CDR3 sequences, less than 15% occurring once. Germline loops: CDR1 ENHRY, CDR2 SYGVKD. There are 14 residues in the CDR3. V lost 6 bases and J lost 6; bases outside the gene matches: 5. Subjects aged 18 to 65 presented with newly diagnosed hyperthyroidism of less than 2 months' duration. This sequence was found in a woman younger than 30 with Graves' hyperthyroidism. Material: blood. V usage is TRBV10-3 and J usage is TRBJ2-3; 11 positions match TRBD1. The CDR3 loop reads CAISGQGAWDTQYF. The CDR3 DNA follows: TGTGCCATCAGCGGACAGGGGGCATGGGATACGCAGTATTTT.